The entry below gives a single TCR beta chain sequence along with its context. Its antigen is as yet unknown. The data were taken from a study of cytomegalovirus exposure and HLA in healthy donors. Study conclusions and caveats: Presence/absence analyses assumed roughly uniform sequencing depth across donors, which may not hold. Previous analysis showed most TCR beta V segments were productive about 90% or about 30% of the time. Relative to the approximately 670-donor mean, N-insertions were reportedly fewer in an Asian-associated ancestry cluster in a later analysis.

This CDR3 spans 18 amino acids. Donors showed nominal health when sampled, although they likely had unrecorded immune exposures. 13 Jbeta primers and 60 Vbeta primers were used for the PCR. TCRdb's table, derived via immunoSEQ multiplex PCR, lists solely in-frame clones and lacks some. This sample yields about 200,000 clones, of which more than 75% are seen a single time; about 3% belongs to the top ten. The receptor was derived from a woman aged 40 to 50 in good health and CMV-seronegative. Sample: PBMCs. The chain combines TRBV1 with TRBJ1-2; the D call TRBD1 from the table was never checked on the DNA. TRBV1 is classified as a pseudogene. CDR3 protein: CTSSQASRGQLRHYGYTF. The DNA for the CDR3 is TGCACCAGCAGCCAAGCCTCGCGTGGACAGTTACGCCACTATGGCTACACCTTC.